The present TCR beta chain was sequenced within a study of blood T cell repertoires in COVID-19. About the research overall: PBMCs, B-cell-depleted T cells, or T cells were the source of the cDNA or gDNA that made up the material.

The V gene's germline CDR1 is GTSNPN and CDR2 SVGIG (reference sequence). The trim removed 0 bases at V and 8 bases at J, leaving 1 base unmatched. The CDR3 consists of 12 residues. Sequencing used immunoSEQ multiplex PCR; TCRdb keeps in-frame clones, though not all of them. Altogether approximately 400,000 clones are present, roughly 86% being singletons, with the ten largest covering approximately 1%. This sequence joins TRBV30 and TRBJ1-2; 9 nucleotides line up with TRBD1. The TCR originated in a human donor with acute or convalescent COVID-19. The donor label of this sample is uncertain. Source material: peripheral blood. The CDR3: CAWSVGTGGYTF. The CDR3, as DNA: TGTGCCTGGAGTGTAGGGACAGGGGGCTACACCTTC. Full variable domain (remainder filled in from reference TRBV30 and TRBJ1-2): SQTIHQWPATLVQPVGSPLSLECTVEGTSNPNLYWYRQAAGRGLQLLFYSVGIGQISSEVPQNLSASRPQDRQFILSSKKLLLSDSGFYLCAWSVGTGGYTFGSGTRLTVV.